A single sample gave rise to the 16 T cell receptor beta chains below, sequenced in a study of T-cell memory formation after mild COVID-19. Each CDR3 protein is one row after TCRdb ran MiXCR on the 5' RACE reads. The sample yields a few hundred thousand distinct CDR3 sequences, under 15% seen once. What was sequenced was PBMCs or a T cell subset sorted from them (not recorded which). All receptors come from a man aged 18 to 29 who had mild COVID-19 (a few samples of this study predate the infection). Cell type and time point are not known.

The V call is TRBV5-1, the J call TRBJ2-7, with 11 bases identical to TRBD1. Germline CDR1 is SGHRS and CDR2 is YFSETQ. The CDR3 sequence is 14 residues long. V lost 4 bases and J lost 6; bases outside the gene matches: 6. CDR3 region: CASSDGTGGGEQYF. DNA of the CDR3: TGCGCCAGCAGCGACGGGACAGGGGGAGGCGAGCAGTACTTC.

This clonotype was seen only a few times. The V call is TRBV6-5, the J call TRBJ1-2; no firm D call. Germline assignment: CDR1 MNHEY and CDR2 SVGAGI. Trimming shortened V by 5 bases and J by 8 bases, and 18 bases separated the two germline ends. The CDR3 has 14 amino acids. CDR3 loop: CASSRPAGLAGYTF. CDR3 DNA sequence: TGTGCCAGCAGTCGACCGGCGGGATTGGCAGGCTACACCTTC.

This clonotype has more than one count but fewer than ten. The chain couples TRBV3-1 to TRBJ2-1; D unresolved. The V end lost 1 base, the J end lost 2 bases, and 12 bases lay between the germline ends. Germline CDR1 reads LGHDT; CDR2 reads YNNKEL (reference sequence). The CDR3 consists of 16 residues. For the CDR3, the DNA is TGTGCCAGCAGCCAAGGTTGGGTAGGCCCCTACAATGAGCAGTTCTTC. Protein product: CASSQGWVGPYNEQFF.

This chain uses TRBV20-1 with TRBJ1-4, with a tentative D call TRBD1 (6 bases). CDR3 length: 15 amino acids. Between the trimmed V and J ends, which lost 0 bases and 7 bases, there was a span of 15 bases. Germline V gene lookup returns CDR1 DFQATT and CDR2 SNEGSKA (reference sequence). The CDR3 coding sequence is TGCAGTGCTAGAGATGCCCGGGGGCGGAGTGAAAAACTGTTTTTT. This gives the protein CSARDARGRSEKLFF.

The rearrangement joins TRBV7-9 to TRBJ1-1; 7 bases line up with TRBD1. Germline lookup yields CDR1 SEHNR and CDR2 FQNEAQ (reference sequence). J gave up 0 bases and V 2 bases, and 9 bases lay outside the gene matches. The CDR3 is made up of 17 amino acids. Written as DNA, the CDR3 is TGTGCCAGCAGCTTACCTAGAAGGGGGCACATGAACACTGAAGCTTTCTTT. Encoded protein: CASSLPRRGHMNTEAFF.

This rearrangement joins TRBV5-5 to TRBJ1-3; 8 bases agree with TRBD1. The junction had 3 bases not matched to a gene; V was cut back by 4 bases and J by 9 bases. Looked up from germline, CDR1 is SGHKS and CDR2 is YYEKEE (reference sequence). This CDR3 has 12 amino acids. DNA of the CDR3: TGTGCCAGCAGCCGACAGGGGACCACCATATATTTT. Translation gives CASSRQGTTIYF.

CDR3 in amino acids: CSAAPGGKETQYF. The CDR3 coding sequence is TGCAGTGCGGCCCCGGGGGGGAAAGAGACCCAGTACTTC. This chain joins TRBV20-1 and TRBJ2-5; 8 nucleotides align to TRBD2. CDR1 is DFQATT, CDR2 SNEGSKA, per germline (reference sequence). J gave up 3 bases and V 6 bases, and 6 bases lay outside the gene matches. This CDR3 has 13 residues.

This clonotype was detected many times. This sequence joins TRBV9 and TRBJ2-5, with D maybe TRBD1 (5 bases). CDR3 length equals 12 residues. V lost 3 bases and J lost 5, with 8 bases in between. Germline V lookup: CDR1 SGDLS, CDR2 YYNGEE. CDR3 protein: CASSAAGETQYF. The CDR3 region has the DNA TGTGCCAGCAGCGCAGCAGGGGAGACCCAGTACTTC.

The chain carries TRBV11-3 and TRBJ2-4; 9 bases are a match to TRBD1. The CDR3 spans 16 residues. Germline loops: CDR1 SGHNT, CDR2 YENEEA. V lost 4 bases and J lost 8; bases outside the gene matches: 12. Here the CDR3 reads CASSSGRDRAMDIQYF. In DNA, the CDR3 is TGTGCCAGCAGCTCCGGACGGGACAGGGCAATGGACATTCAGTACTTC.

This sequence joins TRBV20-1 and TRBJ1-2; D gene uncertain. V was clipped by 3 bases and J by 11 bases, with 10 bases between them. Germline CDR1 and CDR2: DFQATT and SNEGSKA (reference sequence). This CDR3 spans 10 amino acids. The CDR3 DNA reads as TGCAGTGCTAGGGGTCCAGCTTACACCTTC. This gives the protein CSARGPAYTF.

This rearrangement joins TRBV6-5 to TRBJ2-7, with D possibly TRBD2 on 7 matching bases. Germline V gene sequence: CDR1 MNHEY, CDR2 SVGAGI. The CDR3 extends over 18 amino acids. The germline V and J ends were trimmed by 2 bases and 0 bases, with 20 bases remaining between them. CDR3 DNA sequence: TGTGCCAGCAGTTACCGGGGGGACACCCGAAAACTCTCCTACGAGCAGTACTTC. Translating gives CASSYRGDTRKLSYEQYF.

The J gene is TRBJ2-1, the V gene TRBV11-3, with D maybe TRBD1 (5 bases). CDR1 SGHNT and CDR2 YENEEA come from the germline V gene. CDR3 length equals 14 residues. V dropped 5 bases and J dropped 5 bases, with 13 bases sitting between them. Written as DNA, the CDR3 is TGTGCCAGCAGCGGACACCTTTGGAACAATGAGCAGTTCTTC. Protein product: CASSGHLWNNEQFF.

The chain uses TRBV15 and TRBJ2-5; perhaps TRBD1 as D (6 bases). The CDR3 extends over 14 amino acids. In germline, CDR1 is LNHNV, CDR2 YYDKDF (reference sequence). V dropped 2 bases and J dropped 3 bases, with 10 bases sitting between them. CDR3 region: CATSRQGFEETQYF. The DNA for the CDR3 is TGTGCCACCAGCAGACAGGGGTTTGAAGAGACCCAGTACTTC.

V gene TRBV5-1 combines with J gene TRBJ2-7; possible D gene TRBD2, 5 bases. Germline values: CDR1 SGHRS, CDR2 YFSETQ. Deletions cut 6 bases from V and 6 bases from J, with 22 bases between. This CDR3 contains 15 residues. CDR3 region: CASTRGWGYFSEQYV. Written as DNA, the CDR3 is TGCGCCAGCACCCGAGGGTGGGGTTATTTCTCCGAGCAGTACGTC.

This clonotype was seen only a few times. The rearrangement joins TRBV24-1 to TRBJ2-4; 7 bases are a match to TRBD1. CDR1 KGHDR and CDR2 SFDVKD come from the germline V gene. The junction had 4 bases not matched to a gene; V was cut back by 4 bases and J by 5 bases. CDR3 length: 14 amino acids. In DNA form, the CDR3 reads TGTGCCACCAGTGACGTCGGGACAGAAAACATTCAGTACTTC. Translation gives CATSDVGTENIQYF.

The chain recombines TRBV4-3 with TRBJ1-2, with D possibly matching TRBD1 (5 bases). The length of the CDR3 is 15 residues. Trimming took 1 base from V and 7 from J, leaving 16 bases between them. CDR1 is LGHNA and CDR2 is YSLEER in the germline V gene. This CDR3 reads CASSQGMEGTGGYTF. CDR3 coding DNA: TGCGCCAGCAGCCAAGGGATGGAGGGGACCGGTGGCTACACCTTC.